This T cell receptor beta chain was documented in a study of blood T cell repertoires in COVID-19. Across the whole study: Some COVID-19 samples were acute and others convalescent; all came from the United States, Italy and Spain. Sample material is recorded as cDNA or gDNA derived from T cells, B-cell-depleted T cells, or PBMCs.

In the source study's methods: Amplifying reference gene primers gave estimates of nucleated cell counts. Assay: immunoSEQ multiplex PCR; the TCRdb copy retains only in-frame clones and omits some. V, J and clone size are those of that table, while D and trimming were read from the DNA. The sample lists hundreds of thousands of clones; around nine tenths were seen once. The clonotype was recovered from a man between 60 and 70 years old with acute or convalescent COVID-19. Sequencing was done on a sample of peripheral blood.

CDR3 nucleotides: TGTGCCAGCAGCTTGGCCCGGGACTTCCTTGGCTACACCTTC. This encodes CASSLARDFLGYTF. The V and J genes are TRBV5-5 and TRBJ1-2; maybe TRBD1 (5 bases). The V end lost 0 bases, the J end lost 7 bases, and 13 bases lay between the germline ends. Germline assignment: CDR1 SGHKS and CDR2 YYEKEE (reference sequence). The CDR3 runs to 14 residues.